The present TCR beta chain was sequenced within a study of spatial heterogeneity in lung cancer. Sample time point: sample taken at primary tumor resection. The sequenced material consisted of unsorted whole RNA from tumor, nontumor lung or frozen PBMC. The donors, approximately 66 patients with untreated early-stage non-small cell lung cancer, provided the samples. This clonotype was detected ten times or more. From the 5' RACE reads, TCRdb called clonotypes with MiXCR, one entry per CDR3 protein. The table shows roughly 13,000 distinct CDR3 sequences, with around a tenth occurring only once. This CDR3 region has 16 residues. V lost 5 bases, J lost 1 base, and 16 bases lay in between.

The input for sequencing was PBMCs, taken at surgery. The chain combines TRBV12-3 or TRBV12-4 with TRBJ2-3; D perhaps matches TRBD1 (6 bases). This sequence was found in a male donor with early-stage non-small cell lung cancer. The CDR3 loop reads CASSLRTDLRTDTQYF. CDR3 DNA sequence: TGTGCCAGCAGTCTAAGGACAGACCTTCGCACAGATACGCAGTATTTT.